This TCR beta chain is from a study of CD8 T cells in ankylosing spondylitis (TCRdb year 2017). With regard to the full study: T cell receptor beta repertoires were profiled in healthy donors and ankylosing spondylitis patients so that disease-linked TCR variants could be found. The full study cohort was made up of about two dozen ankylosing spondylitis patients and approximately 100 healthy donors. Peripheral blood was sampled, and synovial fluid was additionally collected from ankylosing spondylitis patients. Beyond this particular receptor, the publication reports: Blood from ankylosing spondylitis patients appeared to be characterized by a TCR beta motif composed of about 8 highly homologous amino acid variants. Some motif variants had previously been reported in the synovial fluid and blood of reactive arthritis patients, which suggests shared mechanisms of disease initiation. The disease-linked clones had a CD8+ phenotype and were found at relatively low frequencies in peripheral blood. The disease-linked clones were reported as significantly enriched in matched synovial fluid samples from ankylosing spondylitis patients.

Points on this clonotype: The target of this receptor is not known. The input lacks base qualities; no much larger clone sits a single base away.

Instrument used: Illumina HiSeq 2500. Quantitative 5'-RACE with molecular barcodes was the method used to prepare the TCR beta libraries. As for how the authors treated the data: A new computational method based on a probabilistic model of VDJ rearrangement was used to identify disease-linked TCR variants. The public reads were quality trimmed at Q25 with fastp and then assembled into clones with MiXCR by TCRdb, keeping productive beta chains. Rows with one shared CDR3 protein collapse into an entry with the most common genes and DNA. V and J calls and clone size were set by TCRdb, not the authors. In all, the sample holds 390,000 or so distinct CDR3 sequences, and under 25% of those were seen once. Around 16% of the sample is taken by the ten largest. There are 14 amino acids in the CDR3, from cysteine to phenylalanine inclusive. Left in the record is the CDR3 DNA by itself, 42 bases read in frame from the first base. For this chain, trimming is 6 bases at the V end and 9 bases at the J end, and the number of junction bases without a gene match is 11.

The sequence was collected from a male donor with ankylosing spondylitis. Sequencing was done on a sample of blood, either unsorted or a sorted T cell fraction (not recorded which). This sequence uses TRBV12-3 or TRBV12-4 and TRBJ2-1; 7 central nucleotides agree with TRBD1. At the DNA level, the sequence is TGTGCCAGCAGCCCTGACTATCACAGGGGTGAGCAGTTCTTC. Its amino acids are CASSPDYHRGEQFF.